Below are 16 T cell receptor beta chains sequenced from a single sample in a study of T cell responses to AZD1222 COVID-19 vaccine. Sequencing was performed with immunoSEQ multiplex PCR; in TCRdb, only in-frame clones are kept and a portion is missing. The top ten clones hold roughly 15% of a sample with around 99,000 clones, about 88% of them seen once. This material consisted of peripheral blood, taken on day 0 of AZD1222 vaccination. Receptors were obtained from an adult in good health.

V and J are TRBV6-5 and TRBJ1-2, with 7 nucleotides matching TRBD1. This CDR3 has 14 amino acids. CDR1 is MNHEY, CDR2 SVGAGI, per germline. V lost 6 bases, J lost 2 bases, and 6 bases stayed unmatched. The CDR3 sequence: CASSPGQLNYGYTF. DNA for the CDR3: TGTGCCAGCAGCCCGGGACAGCTGAACTATGGCTACACCTTC.

This chain joins TRBV11-3 and TRBJ1-3, with no clear D. Germline-derived CDR1 and CDR2 are SGHNT and YENEEA. The CDR3 has 13 residues. Deletions cut 6 bases from V and 0 bases from J, with 6 bases between. The DNA for the CDR3 is TGTGCCAGCAGAGAAGGCTCTGGAAACACCATATATTTT. Its translation: CASREGSGNTIYF.

The chain is built from TRBV6-5 and TRBJ2-5; D unresolved. There are 13 residues in the CDR3. The germline CDR1 and CDR2 sequences are MNHEY and SVGAGI. V shed 0 bases and J shed 0 bases, with 2 bases lying between them. The CDR3 region has the DNA TGTGCCAGCAGTTACTCCTACCAAGAGACCCAGTACTTC. It codes for CASSYSYQETQYF.

The chain links TRBV5-1 to TRBJ1-2; a possible D gene is TRBD1 (5 bases). The V gene's germline CDR1 is SGHRS and CDR2 YFSETQ. This CDR3 region has 13 residues. The V end lost 4 bases, the J end lost 8 bases, and 15 bases lay between the germline ends. This CDR3 reads CASSDAGTSGYTF. Written as DNA, the CDR3 is TGCGCCAGCAGCGACGCCGGGACTTCGGGCTACACCTTC.

J is TRBJ2-2 and V is TRBV14; D is undetermined. V lost 0 bases, J lost 9 bases, and 8 bases lay in between. This CDR3 is built from 13 residues. The germline CDR1 and CDR2 sequences are SGHDN and FVKESK. Here the CDR3 reads CASSQEDERELFF. CDR3 coding DNA: TGTGCCAGCAGCCAAGAAGACGAAAGGGAGCTGTTTTTT.

The gene calls are TRBV5-1 and TRBJ2-2; unclear D gene. Germline V gene lookup returns CDR1 SGHRS and CDR2 YFSETQ. The V gene lost 0 bases and the J gene lost 1 base, with 7 bases spanning the gap. CDR3 length: 15 amino acids. The CDR3 DNA follows: TGCGCCAGCAGCTTGGCAGATAAGAACACCGGGGAGCTGTTTTTT. Protein: CASSLADKNTGELFF. The complete variable domain, with remaining parts taken from reference TRBV5-1 and TRBJ2-2, reads KAGVTQTPRYLIKTRGQQVTLSCSPISGHRSVSWYQQTPGQGLQFLFEYFSETQRNKGNFPGRFSGRQFSNSRSEMNVSTLELGDSALYLCASSLADKNTGELFFGEGSRLTVL.

This clone turned up a few times. J is TRBJ2-7 and V is TRBV13, with 9 bases identical to TRBD1. V shed 5 bases and J 3 bases; nucleotides not matched to a gene: 11. This CDR3 contains 16 residues. CDR1 and CDR2 from the germline V gene are PRHDT and FYEKMQ (reference sequence). CDR3 coding DNA: TGTGCCAGCAGCACCATCTCCGGGACAGGGAACTACGAGCAGTACTTC. As protein: CASSTISGTGNYEQYF.

This chain joins TRBV3-1 (or the pseudogene TRBV3-2) and TRBJ2-4; 8 bases map to TRBD2. This CDR3 is built from 16 residues. Trimming cost V 7 bases and J 3 bases; bases outside gene matches: 11. CDR1 is LGHDT, CDR2 YNNKEL, per germline (reference sequence). CDR3 DNA sequence: TGTGCCAGCACGAGCGGCGGGGGGCGAGGCAAAAACATTCAGTACTTC. Encoded protein: CASTSGGGRGKNIQYF.

The rearrangement uses TRBV6-2 or TRBV6-3 and TRBJ1-2; D is perhaps TRBD1 (5 bases). Trimming took off 5 bases at V and 4 bases at J, with 8 bases between the two ends. In germline, CDR1 is MNHEY, CDR2 SVGEGT. This CDR3 is 12 amino acids long. CDR3 region: CASSKQAYGYTF. CDR3 in DNA: TGTGCCAGCAGTAAACAGGCCTATGGCTACACCTTC.

This clone was detected only a few times. J is TRBJ1-4 and V is TRBV7-3, with 7 bases identical to TRBD1. Trimming removed 2 bases from V and 5 bases from J; junction bases left unmatched: 5. Germline V CDR1 and CDR2: SGHTA, FQGTGA. The CDR3 covers 15 residues. The CDR3 region is CASSLGGTENEKLFF. The CDR3 nucleotides read TGTGCCAGCAGCTTAGGCGGGACAGAGAATGAAAAACTGTTTTTT.

This chain joins TRBV14 and TRBJ2-7; possibly TRBD1 for D (6 bases). Trimming cost V 6 bases and J 3 bases, with 12 bases left between them. This CDR3 is built from 13 residues. In germline, CDR1 is SGHDN, CDR2 FVKESK. The CDR3 DNA reads as TGTGCCAGCAGTCCGATACAGGGCTACGAGCAGTACTTC. This codes for CASSPIQGYEQYF.

On this clone itself: The sample holds other DNA sequences that translate to the same CDR3. V is TRBV5-4 and J is TRBJ2-1, with TRBD2 matching 14 bases. The trim removed 3 bases at V and 1 base at J, leaving 3 bases unmatched. There are 17 residues in the CDR3. Germline V gene lookup returns CDR1 SGHNT and CDR2 YYREEE (reference sequence). CDR3 nucleotides: TGTGCCAGCAGCTCAGGACTAGCGGGAGGTTCCTACAATGAGCAGTTCTTC. Its translation is CASSSGLAGGSYNEQFF.

J is TRBJ1-1 and V is TRBV14; weak D call: TRBD1 (6 bases). The CDR3 contains 14 residues. V dropped 1 base and J dropped 5 bases, with 11 bases sitting between them. Germline-derived CDR1 and CDR2 are SGHDN and FVKESK. CDR3 bases: TGTGCCAGCAGCCAAGGGGGGCGCGGTACTGAAGCTTTCTTT. Its protein product is CASSQGGRGTEAFF.

This clone was observed a single time. J is TRBJ2-2 and V is TRBV6-5; D not certain. With 8 bases removed from V and 7 bases from J, the gap between germline ends came to 5 bases. This CDR3 region has 10 residues. Per the germline V gene, CDR1 is MNHEY and CDR2 is SVGAGI. The DNA for the CDR3 is TGTGCCAGCGGGAACGGGGAGCTGTTTTTT. As protein: CASGNGELFF.

This chain links TRBV7-9 with TRBJ1-4; tentatively, D is TRBD1 (5 bases). This CDR3 is built from 15 residues. The ends were cut back, 3 bases at V and 6 bases at J, with 14 bases in the middle. Germline assignment: CDR1 SEHNR and CDR2 FQNEAQ (reference sequence). CDR3 bases: TGTGCCAGCAGCTTCCAGGGACTGGTGGATGAAAAACTGTTTTTT. Its translation: CASSFQGLVDEKLFF.

The rearrangement links TRBV11-1 to TRBJ1-5; D not resolved. Between the trimmed V and J ends, which lost 6 bases and 6 bases, there was a span of 12 bases. From germline, CDR1 is SGHAT and CDR2 FQDESV (reference sequence). The CDR3 has 13 amino acids. The CDR3 DNA follows: TGTGCCAGCAGTTTCGACGAGAGTCAGCCCCAGCATTTT. As protein: CASSFDESQPQHF.